The clone carrying this TCR beta chain came up a few times. TCRdb keeps only in-frame clones here, not all; method: immunoSEQ multiplex PCR. The table has about 7,800 clones, approximately 87% seen once. Time point in this sample: 2014-2015 season, 7 days after vaccination. Donors with HIV/AIDS, active malignancy, immunomodulators or active illness were excluded. The data were obtained in a study of follicular helper T cells after annual influenza vaccination. The wider study: Some donors were sampled over the 2013-2014, 2014-2015 and 2015-2016 vaccinations.

The sequence was collected from an adult who received the influenza vaccine. The sequences come from CXCR5+ CD38- circulating T follicular helper cells from blood, collected 7 days after influenza vaccination. As to subset: circulating Tfh, non-naive CD4+CXCR5+PD-1+ (ICOS+CD38+ or ICOS-CD38-).

For the CDR3, the DNA is TGCGCCAGCAGCCAAGATTCCATCGGGACAGGCCTTCAGGATTCACCCCTCCACTTT. It yields the protein CASSQDSIGTGLQDSPLHF. The chain combines TRBV4-1 with TRBJ1-6; 8 nucleotides agree with TRBD1. Trimming at V came to 0 bases and at J to 8 bases, leaving 15 bases not matched to a gene. The germline CDR1 and CDR2 sequences are MGHRA and YSYEKL. The CDR3 spans 19 residues.